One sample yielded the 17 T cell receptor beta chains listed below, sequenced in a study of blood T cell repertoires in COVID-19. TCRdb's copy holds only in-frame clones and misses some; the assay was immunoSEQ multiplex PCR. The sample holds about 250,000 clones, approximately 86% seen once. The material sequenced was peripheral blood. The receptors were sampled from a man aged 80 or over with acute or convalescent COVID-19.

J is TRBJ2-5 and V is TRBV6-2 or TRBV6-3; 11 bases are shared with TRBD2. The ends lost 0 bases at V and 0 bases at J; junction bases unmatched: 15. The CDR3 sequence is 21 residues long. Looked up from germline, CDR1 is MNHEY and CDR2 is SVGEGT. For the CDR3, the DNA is TGTGCCAGCAGTTACTCGGGTGTCCCTAGACTAGCGGGGACGAACCAAGAGACCCAGTACTTC. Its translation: CASSYSGVPRLAGTNQETQYF.

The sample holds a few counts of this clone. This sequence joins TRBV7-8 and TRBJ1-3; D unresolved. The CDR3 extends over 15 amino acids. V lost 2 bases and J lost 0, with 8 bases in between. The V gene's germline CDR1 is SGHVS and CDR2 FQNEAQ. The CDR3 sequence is CASSLSRGSGNTIYF. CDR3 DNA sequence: TGTGCCAGCAGCTTATCACGAGGCTCTGGAAACACCATATATTTT.

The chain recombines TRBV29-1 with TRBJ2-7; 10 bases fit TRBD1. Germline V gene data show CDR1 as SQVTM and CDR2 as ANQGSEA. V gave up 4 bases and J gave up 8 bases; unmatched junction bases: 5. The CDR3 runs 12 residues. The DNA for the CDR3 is TGCAGCGTTGGGGGGGACAGGGGAAAGCAGTACTTC. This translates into CSVGGDRGKQYF.

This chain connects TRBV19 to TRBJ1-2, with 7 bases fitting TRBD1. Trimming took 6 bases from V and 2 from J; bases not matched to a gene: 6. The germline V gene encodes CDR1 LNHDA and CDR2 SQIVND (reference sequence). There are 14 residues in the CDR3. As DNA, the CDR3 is TGTGCCAGTAGAGGCCAGGGGGTGAACTATGGCTACACCTTC. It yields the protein CASRGQGVNYGYTF.

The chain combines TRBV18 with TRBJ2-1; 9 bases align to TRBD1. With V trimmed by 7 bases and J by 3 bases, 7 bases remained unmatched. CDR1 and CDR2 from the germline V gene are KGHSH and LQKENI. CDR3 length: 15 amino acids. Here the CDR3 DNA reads TGTGCCAGCTGCGAAGGGACAGGGCTCTACAATGAGCAGTTCTTC. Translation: CASCEGTGLYNEQFF.

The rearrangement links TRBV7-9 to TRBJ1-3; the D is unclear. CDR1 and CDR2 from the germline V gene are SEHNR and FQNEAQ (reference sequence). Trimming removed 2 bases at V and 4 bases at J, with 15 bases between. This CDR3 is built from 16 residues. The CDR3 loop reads CASSLSAGAAGNTIYF. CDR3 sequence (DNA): TGTGCCAGCAGCTTATCGGCGGGAGCAGCGGGAAACACCATATATTTT.

The CDR3 DNA is TGTGCCAGCAGTTACAGGAGAAGTGAGCCCCAGCATTTT. This translates into CASSYRRSEPQHF. This sequence joins TRBV6-5 and TRBJ1-5; D remains unclear. CDR1 and CDR2 from the germline V gene are MNHEY and SVGAGI. CDR3 length: 13 amino acids. V lost 2 bases, J lost 8 bases, and 10 bases lay in between.

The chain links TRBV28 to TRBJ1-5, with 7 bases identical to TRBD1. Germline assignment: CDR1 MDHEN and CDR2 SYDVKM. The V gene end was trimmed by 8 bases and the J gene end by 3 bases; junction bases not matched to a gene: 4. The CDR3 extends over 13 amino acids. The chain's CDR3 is CASGGTANQPQHF. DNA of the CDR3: TGTGCCAGCGGCGGGACAGCCAATCAGCCCCAGCATTTT. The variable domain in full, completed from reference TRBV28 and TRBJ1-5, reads DVKVTQSSRYLVKRTGEKVFLECVQDMDHENMFWYRQDPGLGLRLIYFSYDVKMKEKGDIPEGYSVSREKKERFSLILESASTNQTSMYLCASGGTANQPQHFGDGTRLSIL.

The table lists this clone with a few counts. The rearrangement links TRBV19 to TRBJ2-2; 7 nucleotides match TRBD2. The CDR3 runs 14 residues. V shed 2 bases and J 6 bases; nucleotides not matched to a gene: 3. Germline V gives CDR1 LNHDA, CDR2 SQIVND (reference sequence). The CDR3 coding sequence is TGTGCCAGTAGTATACAGGCGGGAGCCGGGGAGCTGTTTTTT. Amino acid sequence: CASSIQAGAGELFF.

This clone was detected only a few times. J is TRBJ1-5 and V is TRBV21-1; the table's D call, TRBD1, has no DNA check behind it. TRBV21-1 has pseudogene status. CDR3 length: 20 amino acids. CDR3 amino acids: CASSKRRSGQWVWVNQPQHF. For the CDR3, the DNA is TGTGCCAGCAGCAAAAGGCGATCGGGACAGTGGGTTTGGGTTAATCAGCCCCAGCATTTT.

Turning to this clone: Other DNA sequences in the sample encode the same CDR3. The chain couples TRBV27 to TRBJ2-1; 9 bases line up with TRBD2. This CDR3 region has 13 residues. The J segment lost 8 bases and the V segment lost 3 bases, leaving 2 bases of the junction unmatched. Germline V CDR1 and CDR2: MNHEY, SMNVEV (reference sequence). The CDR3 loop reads CASSLREGDEQFF. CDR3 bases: TGTGCCAGCAGTTTGCGGGAGGGCGATGAGCAGTTCTTC.

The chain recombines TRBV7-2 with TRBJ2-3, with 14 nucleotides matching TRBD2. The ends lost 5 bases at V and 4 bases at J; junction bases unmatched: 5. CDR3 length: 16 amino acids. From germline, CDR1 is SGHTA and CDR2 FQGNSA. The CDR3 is CASSTGLAGAADTQYF. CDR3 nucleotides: TGTGCCAGCAGCACGGGACTAGCGGGAGCAGCAGATACGCAGTATTTT.

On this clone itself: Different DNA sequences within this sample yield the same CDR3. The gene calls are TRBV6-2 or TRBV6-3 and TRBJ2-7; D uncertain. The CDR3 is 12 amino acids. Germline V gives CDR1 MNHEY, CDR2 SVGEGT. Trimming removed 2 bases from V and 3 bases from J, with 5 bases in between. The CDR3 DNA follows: TGTGCCAGCAGTTACCCTGTCTACGAGCAGTACTTC. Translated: CASSYPVYEQYF.

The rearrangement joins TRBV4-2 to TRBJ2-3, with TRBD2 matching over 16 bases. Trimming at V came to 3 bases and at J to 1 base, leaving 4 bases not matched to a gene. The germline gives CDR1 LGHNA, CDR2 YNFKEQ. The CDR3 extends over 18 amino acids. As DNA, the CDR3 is TGTGCCAGCAGCCAGTCTGGGACTAGCGGGGGGGGCACAGATACGCAGTATTTT. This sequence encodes CASSQSGTSGGGTDTQYF.

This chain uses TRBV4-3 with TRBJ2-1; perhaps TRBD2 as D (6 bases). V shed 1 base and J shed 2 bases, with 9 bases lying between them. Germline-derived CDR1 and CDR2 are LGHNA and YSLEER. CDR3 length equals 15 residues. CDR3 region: CASSQVGTAYNEQFF. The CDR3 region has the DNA TGCGCCAGCAGCCAAGTGGGGACTGCCTACAATGAGCAGTTCTTC.

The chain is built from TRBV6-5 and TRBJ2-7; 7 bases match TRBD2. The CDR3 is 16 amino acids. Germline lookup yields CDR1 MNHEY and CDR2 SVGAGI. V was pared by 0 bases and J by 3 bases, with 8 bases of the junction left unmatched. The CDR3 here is CASSYSQRGDRYEQYF. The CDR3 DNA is TGTGCCAGCAGTTACTCTCAGCGGGGCGATCGCTACGAGCAGTACTTC.

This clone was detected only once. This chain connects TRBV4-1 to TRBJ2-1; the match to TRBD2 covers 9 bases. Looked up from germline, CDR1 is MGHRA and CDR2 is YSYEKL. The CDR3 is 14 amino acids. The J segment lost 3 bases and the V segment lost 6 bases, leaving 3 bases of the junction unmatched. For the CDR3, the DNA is TGCGCCAGCAGTCTAGCGGGGTACTACAATGAGCAGTTCTTC. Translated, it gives CASSLAGYYNEQFF.